These 7 T cell receptor beta chains were sequenced from one sample in a study of cytomegalovirus exposure and HLA in healthy donors. The primer mix had 60 Vbeta and 13 Jbeta primers. Sequencing used immunoSEQ multiplex PCR; TCRdb keeps in-frame clones, though not all of them. The table has roughly 180,000 clones, over 70% seen once. The sample taken for sequencing was PBMCs. Receptors were obtained from a man between 18 and 35 years old in good health and CMV-seronegative.

This clone has only a few counts. This chain links TRBV7-9 with TRBJ1-6, with D uncertain. The germline V and J ends were trimmed by 5 bases and 0 bases, with 14 bases remaining between them. CDR1 SEHNR and CDR2 FQNEAQ come from the germline V gene (reference sequence). The CDR3 is 17 residues long. CDR3 region: CASSHNRGSSYNSPLHF. CDR3 DNA sequence: TGTGCCAGCAGCCACAACCGTGGGAGCTCCTATAATTCACCCCTCCACTTT.

Only one count was recorded for this clone. V gene TRBV7-9 combines with J gene TRBJ2-3; maybe TRBD2 (6 bases). The V gene lost 1 base and the J gene lost 1 base, with 12 bases spanning the gap. The CDR3 covers 16 residues. Germline lookup yields CDR1 SEHNR and CDR2 FQNEAQ (reference sequence). CDR3 in DNA: TGTGCCAGCAGCTTAGAGGAGGGAATAGGCACAGATACGCAGTATTTT. Translated: CASSLEEGIGTDTQYF.

The rearrangement uses TRBV5-1 and TRBJ1-4, with D perhaps TRBD1 (5 bases). The CDR3 is 16 amino acids. Trimming stripped 4 bases from V and 0 bases from J, with 13 bases between. CDR1 is SGHRS, CDR2 YFSETQ, per germline. DNA of the CDR3: TGCGCCAGCAGCCGGGAGGGGCCACCAACTAATGAAAAACTGTTTTTT. Protein: CASSREGPPTNEKLFF.

The V gene is TRBV5-1, the J gene TRBJ1-1; 10 bases match TRBD1. The CDR3 spans 16 residues. Trimming cost V 4 bases and J 6 bases; bases outside gene matches: 12. CDR1 and CDR2 (germline): SGHRS, YFSETQ. The CDR3, as DNA: TGCGCCAGCAGCACCGGGACAGGGGTTGGGGTCGCTGAAGCTTTCTTT. Residues: CASSTGTGVGVAEAFF.

This sequence joins TRBV10-3 and TRBJ2-7, with 11 bases matching TRBD1. The CDR3 has 15 amino acids. V trimming: 6 bases; J trimming: 0 bases; junction bases outside the gene matches: 4. Looked up from germline, CDR1 is ENHRY and CDR2 is SYGVKD. The CDR3 loop is CAIRGQGAASYEQYF. As DNA, the CDR3 is TGTGCCATCAGAGGACAGGGGGCGGCCTCCTACGAGCAGTACTTC.

The V gene is TRBV30, the J gene TRBJ2-7, with D perhaps TRBD2 (5 bases). V lost 2 bases to trimming and J lost 6 bases, with 8 bases between them. The CDR3 extends over 11 amino acids. CDR1 and CDR2 from the germline V gene are GTSNPN and SVGIG (reference sequence). CDR3: CAWSPGSEQYF. DNA for the CDR3: TGTGCCTGGAGTCCGGGGAGCGAGCAGTACTTC.

Details on this clone: This same CDR3 is encoded by further DNA sequences in the sample. The rearrangement links TRBV18 to TRBJ2-7; D not resolved. Germline assignment: CDR1 KGHSH and CDR2 LQKENI. Trimming stripped 6 bases from V and 0 bases from J, with 6 bases between. This CDR3 region has 12 residues. This CDR3 is CASSSSSYEQYF. CDR3 bases: TGTGCCAGCTCCTCGAGCTCCTACGAGCAGTACTTC.